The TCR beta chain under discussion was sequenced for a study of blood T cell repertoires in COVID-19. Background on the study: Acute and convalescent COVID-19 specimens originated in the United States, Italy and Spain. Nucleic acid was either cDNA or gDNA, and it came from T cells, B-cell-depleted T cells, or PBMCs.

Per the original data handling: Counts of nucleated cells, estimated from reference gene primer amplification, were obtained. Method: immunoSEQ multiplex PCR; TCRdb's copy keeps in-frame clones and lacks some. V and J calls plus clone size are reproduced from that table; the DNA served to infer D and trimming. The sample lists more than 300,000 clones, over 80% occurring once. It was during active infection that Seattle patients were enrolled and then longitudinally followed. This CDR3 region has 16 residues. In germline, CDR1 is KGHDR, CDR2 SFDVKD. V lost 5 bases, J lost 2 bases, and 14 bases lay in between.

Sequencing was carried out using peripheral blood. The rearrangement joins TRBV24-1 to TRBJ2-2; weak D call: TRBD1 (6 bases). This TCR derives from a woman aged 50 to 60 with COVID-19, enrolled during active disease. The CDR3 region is CATSALADRNTGELFF. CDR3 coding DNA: TGTGCCACCAGTGCCCTCGCGGACAGAAACACCGGGGAGCTGTTTTTT.